The next 21 T cell receptor beta chains were all read from a single sample in a study of Graves' ophthalmopathy and Graves' hyperthyroidism. Amplified material comprised TCR beta CDR3 regions derived from RNA transcripts. Investigators did first-round RT-PCR with HTBI primers, then second-round multiplex PCR. TCRdb used MiXCR to reprocess the multiplex PCR reads, holding one entry per CDR3 protein. This repertoire shows some 750,000 distinct CDR3 sequences, 40% found once; its top ten account for approximately 43%. Sequenced input: peripheral blood. Receptors were obtained from an adult man with Graves' ophthalmopathy.

This clonotype was detected ten times or more. This chain uses TRBV10-2 with TRBJ1-4; D call uncertain. This CDR3 has 13 residues. The germline gives CDR1 WSHSY, CDR2 SAAADI. The ends were cut back, 6 bases at V and 8 bases at J, with 13 bases in the middle. The DNA of the CDR3 is TGCGCCAGCAGATGGTCCCACGGAGAAAAACTGTTTTTT. Its translation is CASRWSHGEKLFF.

In this sample, this clonotype turned up many times. This chain joins TRBV15 and TRBJ1-2, with TRBD1 identical over 8 bases. The CDR3 has 16 amino acids. V trimming: 1 base; J trimming: 5 bases; junction bases outside the gene matches: 9. Germline V gene lookup returns CDR1 LNHNV and CDR2 YYDKDF (reference sequence). CDR3 DNA: TGTGCCACCAGCAGAGTGAAGGGACAGGATTCATATGGCTACACCTTC. Its protein product is CATSRVKGQDSYGYTF. Full variable domain (missing parts from reference TRBV15 and TRBJ1-2): DAMVIQNPRYQVTQFGKPVTLSCSQTLNHNVMYWYQQKSSQAPKLLFHYYDKDFNNEADTPDNFQSRRPNTSFCFLDIRSPGLGDTAMYLCATSRVKGQDSYGYTFGSGTRLTVV.

This clonotype came up many times. The CDR3 loop reads CSAFRTSGNYEQYF. The CDR3 nucleotides are TGCAGTGCCTTTCGGACTAGCGGAAACTACGAGCAGTACTTC. V usage is TRBV20-1 and J usage is TRBJ2-7, with 10 bases fitting TRBD2. The V segment lost 6 bases and the J segment 3 bases; nucleotides outside the gene matches: 8. CDR1 is DFQATT, CDR2 SNEGSKA, per germline (reference sequence). This CDR3 contains 14 residues.

Many counts were recorded for this clonotype. This chain joins TRBV6-1 and TRBJ1-2; 7 nucleotides match TRBD1. CDR3 size: 14 residues. The V and J ends lost 7 bases and 6 bases, in that order; junction bases with no gene match: 11. Germline CDR1 and CDR2: MNHNS and SASEGT. Written as DNA, the CDR3 is TGTGCCAGCACTCAAAGCGGTAGGGGGCATGGCTACACCTTC. Translating it yields CASTQSGRGHGYTF.

This clonotype occurred a few times. The V gene is TRBV7-3, the J gene TRBJ1-1; D is uncertain. The germline gives CDR1 SGHTA, CDR2 FQGTGA. The CDR3 is made up of 14 amino acids. Between the trimmed V and J ends, which lost 6 bases and 2 bases, there was a span of 13 bases. The CDR3 coding sequence is TGTGCCAGCAGTGGACTCGTCTTAAACACTGAAGCTTTCTTT. The encoded protein is CASSGLVLNTEAFF.

This chain uses TRBV25-1 with TRBJ1-6, with D possibly TRBD1 on 5 matching bases. CDR1 is MGHDK and CDR2 is SYGVNS in the germline V gene. This CDR3 comprises 16 residues. CDR3 DNA sequence: TGTGCTAGAGATCCGAGGCAGGGCTGGGGTAATTCACCCCTCCACTTT. It encodes CARDPRQGWGNSPLHF.

This clonotype was counted between two and nine times. The chain links TRBV9 to TRBJ2-2, with 9 bases fitting TRBD2. Germline-derived CDR1 and CDR2 are SGDLS and YYNGEE. V gave up 4 bases and J gave up 7 bases; unmatched junction bases: 20. CDR3 length equals 19 residues. For the CDR3, the DNA is TGTGCCAGCAGCCCTAGCTTGTGGAGTATAGCGGGAGCAGGCGGGGAGCTGTTTTTT. As protein: CASSPSLWSIAGAGGELFF.

This clonotype was seen just once. Relative to the germline gene, one junction end is altered; a read error may explain this. The chain joins TRBV6-1 to TRBJ2-7; 8 nucleotides line up with TRBD1. The germline V gene has CDR1 MNHNS and CDR2 SASEGT. This CDR3 is 16 amino acids long. The CDR3 DNA reads as TGCGCCAGCAGCCAAGGGGGGACAGGACCCTCCTACGAGCAGTACTTC. This codes for CASSQGGTGPSYEQYF.

This clonotype appeared a few times. Germline and junction disagree at one end, which may indicate a read error. This sequence joins TRBV5-1 and TRBJ2-7; the match to TRBD1 covers 7 bases. The CDR3 totals 13 residues. Germline V lookup: CDR1 SGHRS, CDR2 YFSETQ. The CDR3 nucleotides read TGCGCCAGCACGACAGGGACCACCTACAAGCAGTACTTC. This translates into CASTTGTTYKQYF. Drawing the rest from reference TRBV5-1 and TRBJ2-7, the complete variable domain is KAGVTQTPRYLIKTRGQQVTLSCSPISGHRSVSWYQQTPGQGLQFLFEYFSETQRNKGNFPGRFSGRQFSNSRSEMNVSTLELGDSALYLCASTTGTTYKQYFGPGTRLTVT.

This chain joins TRBV12-3 or TRBV12-4 and TRBJ2-7; D may be TRBD1 or TRBD2 (5 bases each). The CDR3 length is 15 residues. Trimming shortened V by 7 bases and J by 0 bases, and 16 bases separated the two germline ends. The CDR3 DNA follows: TGTGCCAGCACTCAAAGTGGGACCAGCTCCTACGAGCAGTACTTC. Its protein product is CASTQSGTSSYEQYF.

Details on this clonotype: The DNA is omitted, as the CDR3 cannot be located on it reliably, and the CDR3 follows TCRdb's listing. The V gene is TRBV25-1, the J gene TRBJ1-1. The CDR3 numbers 13 amino acids, ends counted. Per the germline V gene, CDR1 is MGHDK and CDR2 is SYGVNS. CDR3 residues: CACSARDYTEAFF.

The chain employs TRBV10-3 and TRBJ1-6, with a tentative D call TRBD1 (5 bases). Per germline, CDR1 ENHRY and CDR2 SYGVKD. CDR3 length equals 12 residues. V lost 8 bases to trimming and J lost 7 bases, with 9 bases between them. The CDR3 nucleotides read TGTGCCATCTCTCGGGGGAATTCACCCCTCCACTTT. Protein product: CAISRGNSPLHF.

This chain connects TRBV7-9 to TRBJ1-6; 11 bases fit TRBD1. Unmatched junction bases numbered 7, after V lost 5 bases and J lost 10 bases. The CDR3 contains 15 residues. Germline V gene data show CDR1 as SEHNR and CDR2 as FQNEAQ (reference sequence). CDR3 coding DNA: TGTGCCAGCAGCGACCGGGACAGGGGGTGGTCACCCCTCCACTTT. Protein sequence: CASSDRDRGWSPLHF.

This chain's CDR3 is CASSLGLGSKAFF. The DNA of the CDR3 is TGCGCCAGCAGCTTGGGGTTAGGTTCTAAAGCTTTCTTT. The chain uses TRBV5-1 and TRBJ1-1, with D uncertain. The germline gives CDR1 SGHRS, CDR2 YFSETQ. V dropped 0 bases and J dropped 9 bases, with 12 bases sitting between them. This CDR3 is 13 amino acids long.

A word on this clonotype: One end of the junction does not line up with germline, which may come from a read error. This chain links TRBV7-2 with TRBJ1-4, with D perhaps TRBD1 (6 bases). Germline values: CDR1 SGHTA, CDR2 FQGNSA. The CDR3 sequence is 15 residues long. The CDR3 region has the DNA TGTGCCAGCAGCCAAGAGACAGGCGTGTATGAAAAACTGCTTTTT. Residues: CASSQETGVYEKLLF.

The genes are TRBV10-2 and TRBJ2-2; D might be TRBD1 or TRBD2, each matching 5 bases. With 6 bases removed from V and 2 bases from J, the gap between germline ends came to 10 bases. The germline V gene has CDR1 WSHSY and CDR2 SAAADI. CDR3 length equals 14 residues. The CDR3 DNA sequence: TGCGCCAGCAGGGGAAGGGACAACACCGGGGAGCTGTTTTTT. It specifies CASRGRDNTGELFF.

V usage is TRBV19 and J usage is TRBJ2-2; D is possibly TRBD1 or TRBD2 (5 bases each). CDR1 is LNHDA and CDR2 is SQIVND in the germline V gene (reference sequence). The ends were cut back, 3 bases at V and 2 bases at J, with 10 bases in the middle. This CDR3 has 15 amino acids. The DNA for the CDR3 is TGTGCCAGTAGTATCACCGGGACCAACACCGGGGAGCTGTTTTTT. As protein: CASSITGTNTGELFF.

This clonotype came up many times. The chain joins TRBV10-3 to TRBJ2-7; TRBD2 agrees at 8 bases. Looked up from germline, CDR1 is ENHRY and CDR2 is SYGVKD. V dropped 6 bases and J dropped 5; count of bases not matched to a gene: 9. CDR3 length: 14 amino acids. DNA of the CDR3: TGTGCCATCAGGACCGGGACTAGGTACCACGAGCAGTACTTC. Protein sequence: CAIRTGTRYHEQYF.

As regards this clonotype: A much larger clone lies a single base off, so this may be a read error. V gene TRBV7-9 combines with J gene TRBJ1-1, with 7 bases lining up with TRBD1. In germline, CDR1 is SEHNR, CDR2 FQNEAQ (reference sequence). The CDR3 contains 14 residues. The DNA of the CDR3 is TGTGCCAGCAGCCGGACCAGGGGGAACACTGGAGCTTTCTTT. This encodes CASSRTRGNTGAFF.

This chain joins TRBV7-2 and TRBJ2-7; D possibly corresponds to TRBD1 (6 bases). There are 13 residues in the CDR3. The germline V and J ends were trimmed by 5 bases and 5 bases, with 13 bases remaining between them. Germline V gene data show CDR1 as SGHTA and CDR2 as FQGNSA. CDR3 sequence (DNA): TGTGCCAGCAGCCGCGGACAGAGGGACGAGCAGTACTTC. Translation gives CASSRGQRDEQYF. The whole variable domain, remainder taken from reference TRBV7-2 and TRBJ2-7, is GAGVSQSPSNKVTEKGKDVELRCDPISGHTALYWYRQSLGQGLEFLIYFQGNSAPDKSGLPSDRFSAERTGGSVSTLTIQRTQQEDSAVYLCASSRGQRDEQYFGPGTRLTVT.

This clonotype appeared many times. V is TRBV7-9 and J is TRBJ1-5; 7 bases agree with TRBD1. Germline CDR1 reads SEHNR; CDR2 reads FQNEAQ (reference sequence). The CDR3 is 14 residues long. V lost 1 base, J lost 6 bases, and 3 bases stayed unmatched. CDR3 sequence: CASSLDTGVQPQHF. The CDR3 nucleotides are TGTGCCAGCAGCTTAGATACAGGGGTTCAGCCCCAGCATTTT.